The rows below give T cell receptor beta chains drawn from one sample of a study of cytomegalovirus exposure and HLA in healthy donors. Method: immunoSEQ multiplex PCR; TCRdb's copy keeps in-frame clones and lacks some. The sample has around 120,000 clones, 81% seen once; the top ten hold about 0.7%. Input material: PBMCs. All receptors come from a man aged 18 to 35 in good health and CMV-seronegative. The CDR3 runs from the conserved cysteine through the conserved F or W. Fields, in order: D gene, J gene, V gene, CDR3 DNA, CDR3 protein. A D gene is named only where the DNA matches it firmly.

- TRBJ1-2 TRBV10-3 TGTGCCATCGGGGCGGCCGCTAACTATGGCTACACCTTC CAIGAAANYGYTF
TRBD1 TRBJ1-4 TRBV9 TGTGCCAGCAGCTCATCCGGGACAGCCGTTTCAGGCGTTGAAAAACTGTTTTTT CASSSSGTAVSGVEKLFF
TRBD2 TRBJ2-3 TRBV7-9 TGTGCCAGCAGCTTAGGCCGACTAGCGGGTAGCACAGATACGCAGTATTTT CASSLGRLAGSTDTQYF
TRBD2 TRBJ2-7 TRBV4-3 TGCGCCAGCAGCCAAGGACTAGCGGGGGGGAAGTACTTC CASSQGLAGGKYF
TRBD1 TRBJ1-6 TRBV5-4 TGTGCCAGCAGCTCGGGACAGGGGATTCGTAATTCACCCCTCCACTTT CASSSGQGIRNSPLHF
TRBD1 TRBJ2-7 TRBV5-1 TGCGCCAGCAGCGCCGGACAGGGGAGGAGCTCCTACGAGCAGTACTTC CASSAGQGRSSYEQYF
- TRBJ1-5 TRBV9 TGTGCCAGCAGCCCTGGGCCCCCAGATCAGCCCCAGCATTTT CASSPGPPDQPQHF
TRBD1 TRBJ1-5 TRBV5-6 TGTGCCAGCAGCTTCGGCAGGGGGCTAAACAATCAGCCCCAGCATTTT CASSFGRGLNNQPQHF
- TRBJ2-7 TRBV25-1 TGTGCCAGCAGTGAATACGGAGGGTCCTACGAGCAGTACTTC CASSEYGGSYEQYF
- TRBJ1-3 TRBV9 TGTGCCAGCAGCTCCCGGGGACTAGGAAACACCATATATTTT CASSSRGLGNTIYF